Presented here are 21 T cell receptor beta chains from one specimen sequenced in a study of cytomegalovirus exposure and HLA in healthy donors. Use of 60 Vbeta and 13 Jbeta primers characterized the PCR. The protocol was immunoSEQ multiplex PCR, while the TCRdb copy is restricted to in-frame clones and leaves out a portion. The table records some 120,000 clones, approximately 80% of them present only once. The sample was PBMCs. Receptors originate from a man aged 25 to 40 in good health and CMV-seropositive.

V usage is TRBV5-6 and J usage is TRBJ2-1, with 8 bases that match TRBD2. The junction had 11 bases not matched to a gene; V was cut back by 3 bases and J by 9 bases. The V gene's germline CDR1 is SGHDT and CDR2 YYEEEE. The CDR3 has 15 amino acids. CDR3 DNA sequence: TGTGCCAGCAGCTCCTACCCTTATAGCGGGGCTGAGCAGTTCTTC. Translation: CASSSYPYSGAEQFF.

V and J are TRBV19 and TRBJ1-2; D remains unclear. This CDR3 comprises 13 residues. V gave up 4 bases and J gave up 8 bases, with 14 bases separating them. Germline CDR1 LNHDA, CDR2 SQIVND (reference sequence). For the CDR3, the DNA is TGTGCCAGTAGTACCCGGGGATGGGAGGGCTACACCTTC. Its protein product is CASSTRGWEGYTF.

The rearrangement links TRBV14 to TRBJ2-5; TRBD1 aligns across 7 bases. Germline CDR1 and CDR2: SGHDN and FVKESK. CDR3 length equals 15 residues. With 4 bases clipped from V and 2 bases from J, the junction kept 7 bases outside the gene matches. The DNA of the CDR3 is TGTGCCAGCAGCCTTTACAGGGGTGGGCAAGAGACCCAGTACTTC. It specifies CASSLYRGGQETQYF. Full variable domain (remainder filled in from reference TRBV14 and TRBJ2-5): EAGVTQFPSHSVIEKGQTVTLRCDPISGHDNLYWYRRVMGKEIKFLLHFVKESKQDESGMPNNRFLAERTGGTYSTLKVQPAELEDSGVYFCASSLYRGGQETQYFGPGTRLLVL.

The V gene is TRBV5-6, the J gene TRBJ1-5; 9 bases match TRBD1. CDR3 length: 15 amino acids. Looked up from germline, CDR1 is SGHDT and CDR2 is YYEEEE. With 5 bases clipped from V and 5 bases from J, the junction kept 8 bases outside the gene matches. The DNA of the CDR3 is TGTGCCAGCAGTATCGGGACAGGGTTTTATCAGCCCCAGCATTTT. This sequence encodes CASSIGTGFYQPQHF.

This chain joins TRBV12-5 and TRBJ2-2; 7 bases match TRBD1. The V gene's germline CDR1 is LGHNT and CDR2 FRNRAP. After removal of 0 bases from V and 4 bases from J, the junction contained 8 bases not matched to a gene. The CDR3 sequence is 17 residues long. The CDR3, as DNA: TGTGCTAGTGGTTTGGTAGTCAATACAGGGGCCACCGGGGAGCTGTTTTTT. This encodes CASGLVVNTGATGELFF.

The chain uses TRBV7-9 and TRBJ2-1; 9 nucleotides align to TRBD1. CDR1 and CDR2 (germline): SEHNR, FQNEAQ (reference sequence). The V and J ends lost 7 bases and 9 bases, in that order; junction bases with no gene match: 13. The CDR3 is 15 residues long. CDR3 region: CASNELGTGSGEQFF. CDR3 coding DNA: TGTGCCAGCAACGAGCTTGGGACAGGGTCTGGTGAGCAGTTCTTC. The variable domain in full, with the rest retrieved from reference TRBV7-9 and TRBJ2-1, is DTGVSQNPRHKITKRGQNVTFRCDPISEHNRLYWYRQTLGQGPEFLTYFQNEAQLEKSRLLSDRFSAERPKGSFSTLEIQRTEQGDSAMYLCASNELGTGSGEQFFGPGTRLTVL.

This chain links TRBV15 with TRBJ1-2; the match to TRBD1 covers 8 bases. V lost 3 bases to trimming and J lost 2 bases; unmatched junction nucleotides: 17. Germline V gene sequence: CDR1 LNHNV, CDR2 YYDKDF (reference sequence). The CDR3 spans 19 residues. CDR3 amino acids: CATSSLPGQDRSLNYGYTF. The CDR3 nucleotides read TGTGCCACCAGCAGCCTACCGGGACAGGACCGATCATTGAACTATGGCTACACCTTC.

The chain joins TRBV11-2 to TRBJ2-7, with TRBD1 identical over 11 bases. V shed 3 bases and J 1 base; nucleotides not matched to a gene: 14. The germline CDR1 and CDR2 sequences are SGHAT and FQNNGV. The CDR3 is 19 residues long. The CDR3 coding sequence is TGTGCCAGCAGCTTGGACAGGGGGCCGACTAGCTTGGGTTCCTACGAGCAGTACTTC. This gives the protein CASSLDRGPTSLGSYEQYF.

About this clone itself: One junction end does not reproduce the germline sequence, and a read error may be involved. DNA for the CDR3: TGCAGTGCAGAAGACAGGGACCATTCGCAGTTT. This sequence encodes CSAEDRDHSQF. This sequence joins TRBV20-1 and TRBJ1-4, with 7 bases identical to TRBD1. The CDR3 runs to 11 residues. The germline CDR1 and CDR2 sequences are DFQATT and SNEGSKA (reference sequence).

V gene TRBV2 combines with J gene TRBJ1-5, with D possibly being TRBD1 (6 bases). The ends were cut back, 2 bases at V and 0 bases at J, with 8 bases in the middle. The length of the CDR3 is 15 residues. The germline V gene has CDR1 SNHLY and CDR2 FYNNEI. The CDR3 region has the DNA TGTGCCAGCAGTGAAAGGGGGAATAGCAATCAGCCCCAGCATTTT. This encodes CASSERGNSNQPQHF. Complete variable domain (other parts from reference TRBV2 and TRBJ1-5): EPEVTQTPSHQVTQMGQEVILRCVPISNHLYFYWYRQILGQKVEFLVSFYNNEISEKSEIFDDQFSVERPDGSNFTLKIRSTKLEDSAMYFCASSERGNSNQPQHFGDGTRLSIL.

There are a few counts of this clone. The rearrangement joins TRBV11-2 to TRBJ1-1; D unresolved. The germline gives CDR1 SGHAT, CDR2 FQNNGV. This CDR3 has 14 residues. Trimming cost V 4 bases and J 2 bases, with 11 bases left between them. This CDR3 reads CASSSSIANTEAFF. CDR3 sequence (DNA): TGTGCCAGCAGCTCGTCAATAGCAAACACTGAAGCTTTCTTT. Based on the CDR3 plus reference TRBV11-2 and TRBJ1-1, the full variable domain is EAGVAQSPRYKIIEKRQSVAFWCNPISGHATLYWYQQILGQGPKLLIQFQNNGVVDDSQLPKDRFSAERLKGVDSTLKIQPAKLEDSAVYLCASSSSIANTEAFFGQGTRLTVV.

CDR3 DNA: TGTGCCAGTAGGAGGGACAGGGGGCATTATGGCTACACCTTC. This translates into CASRRDRGHYGYTF. J is TRBJ1-2 and V is TRBV19; 12 bases map to TRBD1. The CDR3 sequence is 14 residues long. The germline CDR1 and CDR2 sequences are LNHDA and SQIVND (reference sequence). V was pared by 6 bases and J by 5 bases, with 4 bases of the junction left unmatched.

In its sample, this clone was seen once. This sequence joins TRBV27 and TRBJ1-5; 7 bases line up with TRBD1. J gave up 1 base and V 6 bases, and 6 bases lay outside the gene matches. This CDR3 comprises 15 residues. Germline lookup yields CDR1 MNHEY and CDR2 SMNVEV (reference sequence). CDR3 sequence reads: CASRPSGQSNQPQHF. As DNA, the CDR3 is TGTGCCAGCAGACCCTCGGGACAGAGCAATCAGCCCCAGCATTTT.

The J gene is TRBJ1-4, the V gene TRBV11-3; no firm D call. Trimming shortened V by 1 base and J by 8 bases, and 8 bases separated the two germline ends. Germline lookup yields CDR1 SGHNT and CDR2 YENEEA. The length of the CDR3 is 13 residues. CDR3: CASSLGGPEKLFF. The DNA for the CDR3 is TGTGCCAGCAGCTTAGGAGGGCCCGAAAAACTGTTTTTT.

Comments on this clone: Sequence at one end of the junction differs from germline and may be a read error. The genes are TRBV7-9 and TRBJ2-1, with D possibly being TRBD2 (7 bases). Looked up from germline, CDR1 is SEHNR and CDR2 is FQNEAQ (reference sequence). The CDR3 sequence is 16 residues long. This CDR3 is CSSSPITGGIDNEQFF. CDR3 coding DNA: TGTTCCAGCAGCCCTATTACGGGGGGCATAGACAATGAGCAGTTCTTC.

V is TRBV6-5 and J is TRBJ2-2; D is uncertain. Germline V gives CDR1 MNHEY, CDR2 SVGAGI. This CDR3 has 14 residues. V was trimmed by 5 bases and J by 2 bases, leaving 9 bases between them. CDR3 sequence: CASSRGRNTGELFF. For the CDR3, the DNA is TGTGCCAGCAGTAGAGGCAGAAACACCGGGGAGCTGTTTTTT.

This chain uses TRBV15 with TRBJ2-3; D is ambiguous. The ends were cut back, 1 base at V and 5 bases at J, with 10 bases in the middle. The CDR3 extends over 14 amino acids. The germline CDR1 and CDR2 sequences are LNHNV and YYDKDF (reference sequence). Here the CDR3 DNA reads TGTGCCACCAGCAGAGTGGGCAGTCGAGATACGCAGTATTTT. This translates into CATSRVGSRDTQYF. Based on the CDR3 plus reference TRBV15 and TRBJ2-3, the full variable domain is DAMVIQNPRYQVTQFGKPVTLSCSQTLNHNVMYWYQQKSSQAPKLLFHYYDKDFNNEADTPDNFQSRRPNTSFCFLDIRSPGLGDTAMYLCATSRVGSRDTQYFGPGTRLTVL.

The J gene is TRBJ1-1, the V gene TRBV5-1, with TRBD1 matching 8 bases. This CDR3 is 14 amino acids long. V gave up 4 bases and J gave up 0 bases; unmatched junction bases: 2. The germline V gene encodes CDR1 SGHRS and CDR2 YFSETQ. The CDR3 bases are TGCGCCAGCAGCACGGACAGGGTGAACACTGAAGCTTTCTTT. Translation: CASSTDRVNTEAFF.

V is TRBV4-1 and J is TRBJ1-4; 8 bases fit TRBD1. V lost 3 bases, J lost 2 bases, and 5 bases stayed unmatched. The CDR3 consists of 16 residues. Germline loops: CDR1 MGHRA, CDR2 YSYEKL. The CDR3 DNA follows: TGCGCCAGCAGCCATAGACAGGGGTTGACTAATGAAAAACTGTTTTTT. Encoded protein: CASSHRQGLTNEKLFF.

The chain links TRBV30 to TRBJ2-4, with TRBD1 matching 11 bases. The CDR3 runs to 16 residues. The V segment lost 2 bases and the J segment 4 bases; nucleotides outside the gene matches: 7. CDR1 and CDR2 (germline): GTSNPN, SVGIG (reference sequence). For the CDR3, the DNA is TGTGCCTGGAGTAGATGGACAGGGGGCGGAAAAAACATTCAGTACTTC. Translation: CAWSRWTGGGKNIQYF. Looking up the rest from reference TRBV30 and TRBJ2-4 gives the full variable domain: SQTIHQWPATLVQPVGSPLSLECTVEGTSNPNLYWYRQAAGRGLQLLFYSVGIGQISSEVPQNLSASRPQDRQFILSSKKLLLSDSGFYLCAWSRWTGGGKNIQYFGAGTRLSVL.

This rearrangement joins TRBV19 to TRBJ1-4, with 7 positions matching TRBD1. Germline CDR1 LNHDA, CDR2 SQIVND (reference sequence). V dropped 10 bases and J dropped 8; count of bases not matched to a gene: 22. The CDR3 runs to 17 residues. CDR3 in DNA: TGTGCCAAGGGGACAGCCCCCGAACCAGGGAGAGGGGAAAAACTGTTTTTT. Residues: CAKGTAPEPGRGEKLFF.